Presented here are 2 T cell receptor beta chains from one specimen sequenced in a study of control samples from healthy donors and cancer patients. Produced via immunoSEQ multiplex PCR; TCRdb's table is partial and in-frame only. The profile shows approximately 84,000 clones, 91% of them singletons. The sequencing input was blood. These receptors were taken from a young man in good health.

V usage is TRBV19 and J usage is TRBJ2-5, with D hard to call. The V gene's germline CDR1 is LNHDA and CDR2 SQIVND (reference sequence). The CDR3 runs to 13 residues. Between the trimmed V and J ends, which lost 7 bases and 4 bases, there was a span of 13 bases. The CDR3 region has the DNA TGTGCCAGTACCCCCCCTGGGGTAGAGACCCAGTACTTC. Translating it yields CASTPPGVETQYF.

The CDR3 nucleotides are TGTGCTAGTCGGGGACTAGCGGGGAACACCGGGGAGCTGTTTTTT. It encodes CASRGLAGNTGELFF. The genes are TRBV12-5 and TRBJ2-2; 12 positions match TRBD2. This CDR3 region has 15 residues. Per germline, CDR1 LGHNT and CDR2 FRNRAP. J lost 1 base, V lost 8 bases, and 2 bases had no gene match.